This T cell receptor (beta chain) stems from a study of beta chain features in type 1 diabetes. Study in general: The examined sorted cells totaled roughly 110,000,000 across samples. Whole-study findings and limits: TCRB CDR3 length was moderately but significantly reduced in all four CD4+ subsets of Type 1 diabetes patients. A pattern of fewer insertions and more deletions at VDJ junctions was seen in type 1 diabetes patients.

CDR3 length: 16 amino acids. V lost 4 bases to trimming and J lost 5 bases; unmatched junction nucleotides: 9. Germline V gives CDR1 SGHDN, CDR2 FVKESK. This clone turned up a few times. Antigen unknown. Sequencing targeted expressed TCRB transcripts, as all isolated RNA had been reverse transcribed. Method: immunoSEQ multiplex PCR; TCRdb's copy keeps in-frame clones and lacks some. The sample contains hundreds of thousands of clones, around 15% of which appear only once. This receptor was obtained from a man aged 18 to 30 with type 1 diabetes. The sample consisted of naive CD4+ T cells from blood. The chain employs TRBV14 and TRBJ2-2; 8 bases align to TRBD2. CDR3 sequence (DNA): TGTGCCAGCAGCCGCTTACCGGGACTAGGAACCGGGGAGCTGTTTTTT. This encodes CASSRLPGLGTGELFF.